Each of the 19 T cell receptor beta chains below was sequenced from the same sample in a study of cytomegalovirus exposure and HLA in healthy donors. PCR involved 60 Vbeta and 13 Jbeta primers. TCRdb's table, derived via immunoSEQ multiplex PCR, lists solely in-frame clones and lacks some. The table shows about 130,000 clones, with 74% occurring only once. What was sequenced was PBMCs. These receptors all come from a man aged 35 to 55 in good health and CMV-seropositive.

The chain links TRBV7-9 to TRBJ2-5; TRBD2 matches at 12 bases. There are 16 residues in the CDR3. With 4 bases clipped from V and 5 bases from J, the junction kept 8 bases outside the gene matches. Germline loops: CDR1 SEHNR, CDR2 FQNEAQ (reference sequence). The DNA of the CDR3 is TGTGCCAGCAGCTCCCCGGGACTAGCGGGTAGGGAGACCCAGTACTTC. Translating it yields CASSSPGLAGRETQYF. Based on the CDR3 plus reference TRBV7-9 and TRBJ2-5, the full variable domain is DTGVSQNPRHKITKRGQNVTFRCDPISEHNRLYWYRQTLGQGPEFLTYFQNEAQLEKSRLLSDRFSAERPKGSFSTLEIQRTEQGDSAMYLCASSSPGLAGRETQYFGPGTRLLVL.

The rearrangement joins TRBV9 to TRBJ2-1, with TRBD2 matching over 7 bases. The CDR3 extends over 15 amino acids. Germline values: CDR1 SGDLS, CDR2 YYNGEE. J was trimmed by 6 bases and V by 4 bases; bases with no gene match: 10. CDR3 loop: CASSPRRGGPNEQFF. Written as DNA, the CDR3 is TGTGCCAGCAGCCCCCGGAGGGGAGGGCCCAATGAGCAGTTCTTC.

The J gene is TRBJ1-2, the V gene TRBV6-1, with a weak D call TRBD1 (5 bases). The CDR3 covers 12 residues. Germline V gives CDR1 MNHNS, CDR2 SASEGT. With 6 bases removed from V and 4 bases from J, the gap between germline ends came to 9 bases. In nucleotides, the CDR3 is TGTGCCAGCAGCGGGGGGGGCTATGGCTACACCTTC. Amino acids: CASSGGGYGYTF.

Only a few counts were recorded for this clone. The J gene is TRBJ1-4, the V gene TRBV28, with D tentatively TRBD1 (6 bases). CDR3 length equals 14 residues. The V and J ends lost 5 bases and 12 bases respectively, with 19 bases between them. Germline CDR1 is MDHEN and CDR2 is SYDVKM. The CDR3 loop is CASSVTGQTKELFF. In DNA form, the CDR3 reads TGTGCCAGCAGTGTTACAGGACAGACCAAGGAACTGTTTTTT.

About this clone itself: Mismatch with germline at one junction end may stem from a read error. The chain is built from TRBV7-2 and TRBJ2-2, with 7 bases that match TRBD1. The germline CDR1 and CDR2 sequences are SGHTA and FQGNSA. This CDR3 has 15 amino acids. CDR3 amino acids: CASRLDRVKFGELFF. The CDR3, as DNA: TGTGCCAGCAGATTAGACAGGGTTAAATTCGGGGAGCTGTTTTTT.

The chain couples TRBV27 to TRBJ1-1; 10 nucleotides line up with TRBD1. This CDR3 region has 18 residues. After removal of 2 bases from V and 5 bases from J, the junction contained 14 bases not matched to a gene. Germline CDR1 MNHEY, CDR2 SMNVEV (reference sequence). For the CDR3, the DNA is TGTGCCAGCAGTTTAAGGTCCTTTAGTGGACAGGGGGGTACTGAAGCTTTCTTT. Protein product: CASSLRSFSGQGGTEAFF.

The chain employs TRBV12-5 and TRBJ1-5, with a tentative D call TRBD1 (5 bases). Between the trimmed V and J ends, which lost 9 bases and 3 bases, there was a span of 15 bases. The germline CDR1 and CDR2 sequences are LGHNT and FRNRAP. CDR3 size: 14 residues. The CDR3 spells CASLRDSFNQPQHF. CDR3 sequence (DNA): TGTGCTAGCCTCCGGGACTCTTTCAATCAGCCCCAGCATTTT.

This chain links TRBV7-8 with TRBJ2-5; D perhaps matches TRBD1 (6 bases). Trimming pared 7 bases from V and 5 bases from J, leaving 14 bases between. The length of the CDR3 is 13 residues. Germline lookup yields CDR1 SGHVS and CDR2 FQNEAQ. In DNA form, the CDR3 reads TGTGCCAGCAACAGGGTCCGTTTGGAGACCCAGTACTTC. Its translation is CASNRVRLETQYF.

This clone has a single count. The chain has TRBV7-2 and TRBJ2-5; the D is unclear. Per germline, CDR1 SGHTA and CDR2 FQGNSA. The CDR3 sequence is 11 residues long. V lost 3 bases to trimming and J lost 5 bases, with 4 bases between them. CDR3 nucleotide sequence: TGTGCCAGCAGCTTTCTTGAGACCCAGTACTTC. Its protein product is CASSFLETQYF.

This clone was recorded a few times. V is TRBV27 and J is TRBJ2-5, with 9 bases lining up with TRBD2. The CDR3 runs 15 residues. CDR1 is MNHEY, CDR2 SMNVEV, per germline (reference sequence). Unmatched junction bases numbered 12, after V lost 6 bases and J lost 7 bases. The CDR3: CASSPIQRGAGTQYF. CDR3 nucleotide sequence: TGTGCCAGCAGCCCAATCCAGCGGGGGGCGGGGACCCAGTACTTC.

The rearrangement uses TRBV11-3 and TRBJ1-6, with TRBD1 as a possible D gene (6 bases). This CDR3 is built from 13 residues. V lost 3 bases and J 10 bases, leaving 10 bases between the germline ends. From germline, CDR1 is SGHNT and CDR2 YENEEA. CDR3 DNA sequence: TGTGCCAGCAGCTTCTCAGGGGAATCACCCCTCCACTTT. Translating gives CASSFSGESPLHF.

The rearrangement uses TRBV28 and TRBJ2-7; no reliable D call. The V end lost 2 bases, the J end lost 4 bases, and 6 bases lay between the germline ends. This CDR3 spans 12 amino acids. In germline, CDR1 is MDHEN, CDR2 SYDVKM. This CDR3 reads CASSLALYEQYF. In DNA form, the CDR3 reads TGTGCCAGCAGTTTAGCACTTTACGAGCAGTACTTC.

This clone has just one count. The rearrangement joins TRBV7-9 to TRBJ1-4, with 12 bases aligning to TRBD1. The CDR3 runs to 18 residues. CDR1 is SEHNR and CDR2 is FQNEAQ in the germline V gene (reference sequence). The V segment lost 5 bases and the J segment 4 bases; nucleotides outside the gene matches: 11. The CDR3 DNA sequence: TGTGCCAGCAGCCCGGGACAGGGGGCTCTCCCGATTAATGAAAAACTGTTTTTT. It codes for CASSPGQGALPINEKLFF.

The rearrangement joins TRBV27 to TRBJ2-3, with 10 bases aligning to TRBD2. The germline V gene has CDR1 MNHEY and CDR2 SMNVEV (reference sequence). J gave up 5 bases and V 2 bases, and 7 bases lay outside the gene matches. CDR3 size: 16 residues. The CDR3 sequence is CASSLRAAGGGDTQYF. The DNA of the CDR3 is TGTGCCAGCAGTTTACGGGCAGCGGGAGGGGGAGATACGCAGTATTTT.

This sequence joins TRBV27 and TRBJ2-7, with 8 bases fitting TRBD1. The length of the CDR3 is 14 residues. The trim removed 6 bases at V and 2 bases at J, leaving 6 bases unmatched. The V gene's germline CDR1 is MNHEY and CDR2 SMNVEV (reference sequence). CDR3 amino acids: CASSPWTGPYEQYF. The CDR3 nucleotides are TGTGCCAGCAGCCCTTGGACAGGGCCCTACGAGCAGTACTTC.

The rearrangement uses TRBV7-3 and TRBJ1-1; D ambiguous. The germline V gene encodes CDR1 SGHTA and CDR2 FQGTGA. V lost 2 bases and J lost 3, with 7 bases in between. The CDR3 extends over 13 amino acids. The DNA for the CDR3 is TGTGCCAGCAGCTTATCCGCAGACACTGAAGCTTTCTTT. Translation gives CASSLSADTEAFF.

This clone appeared a few times. V usage is TRBV7-2 and J usage is TRBJ2-7; 7 nucleotides align to TRBD2. Germline V gene lookup returns CDR1 SGHTA and CDR2 FQGNSA. V trimming: 7 bases; J trimming: 0 bases; junction bases outside the gene matches: 9. This CDR3 has 15 residues. CDR3 bases: TGTGCCAGCACCATTTCGGGGGGAAGCTCCTACGAGCAGTACTTC. It translates to CASTISGGSSYEQYF.

V is TRBV14 and J is TRBJ2-3; 10 bases align to TRBD2. Germline CDR1 and CDR2: SGHDN and FVKESK. This CDR3 is 15 amino acids long. V shed 6 bases, J shed 5 bases, and the junction held 8 bases outside the gene matches. CDR3: CASSSLAGVQDTQYF. The CDR3 region has the DNA TGTGCCAGCAGTTCTCTAGCGGGAGTGCAAGATACGCAGTATTTT.

The genes are TRBV5-4 and TRBJ2-2; TRBD1 matches at 7 bases. The trim removed 4 bases at V and 0 bases at J, leaving 3 bases unmatched. Germline CDR1 is SGHNT and CDR2 is YYREEE (reference sequence). The length of the CDR3 is 15 residues. This chain's CDR3 is CASSAGQANTGELFF. For the CDR3, the DNA is TGTGCCAGCAGCGCCGGACAGGCGAACACCGGGGAGCTGTTTTTT.